The source of this T cell receptor beta chain is a study of CD8+ T cells in alopecia areata. For the study at large: Treated patients received oral tofacitinib, 5 to 10 mg twice daily. A 6-month off-drug phase came after tofacitinib, which had lasted 6 to 18 months. The study's findings and limits: Across lesional scalp, and particularly alopecia totalis/universalis, clonality surpassed that of normal scalp.

PBMC-derived CD4+ and CD8+ T cells were sorted. This clone was detected only a few times. Its specificity is unknown. RNA was isolated and reverse transcribed to cDNA, the sequencing template. Repertoires were generated with immunoSEQ multiplex PCR, while TCRdb's copy carries only in-frame clones and drops some. The sample has approximately 180,000 clones, about 72% seen once. V lost 8 bases to trimming and J lost 1 base, with 8 bases between them. Germline CDR1 and CDR2: SQVTM and ANQGSEA. CDR3 size: 11 residues. The receptor's source is a human donor with alopecia areata. The chain links TRBV29-1 to TRBJ2-5, with D unclear. The sequencing here drew on CD8+ T cells sorted from blood, taken at week 0. CDR3 in amino acids: CSTRVQETQYF. The CDR3 nucleotides are TGCAGCACCCGAGTCCAAGAGACCCAGTACTTC. The complete variable domain, with remaining parts taken from reference TRBV29-1 and TRBJ2-5, reads SAVISQKPSRDICQRGTSLTIQCQVDSQVTMMFWYRQQPGQSLTLIATANQGSEATYESGFVIDKFPISRPNLTFSTLTVSNMSPEDSSIYLCSTRVQETQYFGPGTRLLVL.